A single T cell receptor (beta chain) is shown here with its context. Its matching antigen is unknown. Sequence at one end of the junction differs from germline and may be a read error. The germline CDR1 and CDR2 sequences are SEHNR and FQNEAQ (reference sequence). The CDR3 consists of 17 residues. The data derive from a study of T cells in Graves' hyperthyroidism and ophthalmopathy. RNA transcripts gave rise to amplified TCR beta CDR3 regions. A set of HTBI primers served as the primers for a first-round RT-PCR of the TCR CDR3. Each CDR3 protein is one row after TCRdb ran MiXCR on the multiplex PCR reads. The sample has around 700,000 distinct CDR3 sequences; over 35% are singletons. General study findings and limits: The majority of expanded thyroid clonotypes above 0.001 also appeared in blood.

Diagnoses rested on clinical symptoms, serum thyroxine and TRAb, thyroid ultrasound and orbital computed tomography. The receptor comes from a woman between 40 and 50 years old with Graves' hyperthyroidism. Sequences were obtained from blood. The chain combines TRBV7-9 with TRBJ2-2, with D unclear. The CDR3 here is CANSYRRRGANTGELFF. CDR3 DNA: TGTGCCAACAGCTACCGTCGTCGCGGAGCGAACACCGGGGAGCTGTTTTTT.